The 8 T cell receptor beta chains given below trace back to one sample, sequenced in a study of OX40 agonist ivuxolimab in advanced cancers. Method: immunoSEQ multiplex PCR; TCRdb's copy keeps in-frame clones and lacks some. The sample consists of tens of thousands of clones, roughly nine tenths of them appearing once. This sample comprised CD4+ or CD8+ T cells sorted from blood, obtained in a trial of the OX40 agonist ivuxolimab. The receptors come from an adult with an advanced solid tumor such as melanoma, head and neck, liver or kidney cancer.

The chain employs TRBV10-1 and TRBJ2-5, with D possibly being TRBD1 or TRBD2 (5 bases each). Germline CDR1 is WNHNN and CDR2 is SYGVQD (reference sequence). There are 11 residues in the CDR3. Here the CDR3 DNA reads TGCGCTGGGCCGAGGGGAGAGACCCAGTACTTC. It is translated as CAGPRGETQYF.

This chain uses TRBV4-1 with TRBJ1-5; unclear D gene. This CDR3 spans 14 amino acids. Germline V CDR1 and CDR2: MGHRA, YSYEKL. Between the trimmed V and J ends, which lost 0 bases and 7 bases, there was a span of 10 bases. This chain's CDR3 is CASSQEWEGQPQHF. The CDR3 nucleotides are TGCGCCAGCAGCCAAGAGTGGGAAGGGCAGCCCCAGCATTTT.

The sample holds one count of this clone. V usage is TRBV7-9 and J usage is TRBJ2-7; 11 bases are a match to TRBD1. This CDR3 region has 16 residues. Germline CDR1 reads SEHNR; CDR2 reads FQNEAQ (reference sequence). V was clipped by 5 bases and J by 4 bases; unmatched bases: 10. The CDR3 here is CASSAIPGQGVYEQYF. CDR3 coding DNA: TGTGCCAGCAGCGCAATACCGGGACAGGGGGTTTACGAGCAGTACTTC. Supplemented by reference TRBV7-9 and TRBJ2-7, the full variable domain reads DTGVSQNPRHKITKRGQNVTFRCDPISEHNRLYWYRQTLGQGPEFLTYFQNEAQLEKSRLLSDRFSAERPKGSFSTLEIQRTEQGDSAMYLCASSAIPGQGVYEQYFGPGTRLTVT.

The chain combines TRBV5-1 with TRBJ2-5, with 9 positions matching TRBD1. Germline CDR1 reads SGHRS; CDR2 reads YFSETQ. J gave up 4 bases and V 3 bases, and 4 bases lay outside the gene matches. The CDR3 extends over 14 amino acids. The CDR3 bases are TGCGCCAGCAGCTCCGGGACAGGGATAGAGACCCAGTACTTC. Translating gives CASSSGTGIETQYF.

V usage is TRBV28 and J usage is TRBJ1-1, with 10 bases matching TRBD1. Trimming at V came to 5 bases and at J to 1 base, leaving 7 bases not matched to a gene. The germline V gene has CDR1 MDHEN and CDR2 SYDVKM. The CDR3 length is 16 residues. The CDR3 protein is CASSVPGQGTNTEAFF. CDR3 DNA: TGTGCCAGCAGTGTCCCGGGACAGGGGACGAACACTGAAGCTTTCTTT.

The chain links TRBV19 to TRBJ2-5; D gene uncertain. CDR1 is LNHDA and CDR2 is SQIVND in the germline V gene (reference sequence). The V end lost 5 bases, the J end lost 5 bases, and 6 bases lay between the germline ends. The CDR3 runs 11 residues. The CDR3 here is CASSFGETQYF. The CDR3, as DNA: TGTGCCAGTAGTTTCGGGGAGACCCAGTACTTC.

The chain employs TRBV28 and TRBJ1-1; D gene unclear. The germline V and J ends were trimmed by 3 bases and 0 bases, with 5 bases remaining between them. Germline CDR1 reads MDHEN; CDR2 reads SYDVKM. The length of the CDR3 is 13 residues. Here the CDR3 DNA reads TGTGCCAGCAGTTTCGTTATGAACACTGAAGCTTTCTTT. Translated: CASSFVMNTEAFF.

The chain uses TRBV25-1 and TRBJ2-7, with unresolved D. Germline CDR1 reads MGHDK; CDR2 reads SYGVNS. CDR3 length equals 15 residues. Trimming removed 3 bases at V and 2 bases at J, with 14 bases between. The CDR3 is CASSETKNGPYEQYF. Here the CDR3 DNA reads TGTGCCAGCAGTGAGACAAAGAATGGGCCCTACGAGCAGTACTTC.